This T cell receptor (beta chain) was identified during a study of OX40 agonist ivuxolimab in advanced cancers. The CDR3 has 17 residues. Germline CDR1 SNHLY, CDR2 FYNNEI. Between the trimmed V and J ends, which lost 0 bases and 4 bases, there was a span of 15 bases. Libraries were prepared by immunoSEQ multiplex PCR; TCRdb keeps only in-frame clonotypes and omits some of them. The profile shows more than 40,000 clones, about 90% of them singletons. The clonotype originates from an adult with an advanced solid tumor such as melanoma, head and neck, liver or kidney cancer. The J gene is TRBJ2-2, the V gene TRBV2; D may match TRBD1 or TRBD2 (6 bases each). This specimen was CD4+ or CD8+ T cells sorted from blood, taken in a trial of the OX40 agonist ivuxolimab. The CDR3 sequence: CASSEASQGGSTGELFF. CDR3 nucleotides: TGTGCCAGCAGTGAAGCGTCCCAAGGGGGGAGCACCGGGGAGCTGTTTTTT.